A selection of T cell receptor beta chains follows, all from one sample in a study of blood T cell repertoires in COVID-19. Clones were sequenced by immunoSEQ multiplex PCR, and TCRdb holds only the in-frame ones, with some missing. This sample has around 140,000 clones, with approximately 87% found just once. Sequencing was performed on peripheral blood. These TCRs come from a human donor in a cohort sampled during active COVID-19. Each CDR3 is given with its conserved first and last residue. Each record gives: J gene, clone size, D gene, V gene, CDR3 DNA, CDR3 protein. A D gene is named only where the DNA matches it firmly. A row's size may be missing; if present it is once, few, many or a size class.

j_call: TRBJ1-4; clone_size: -; d_call: -; v_call: TRBV12-3/TRBV12-4; cdr3_nt: TGTGCCAGCAGTCCAGGGCCCCGGGAAAAACTGTTTTTT; cdr3_aa: CASSPGPREKLFF
j_call: TRBJ2-6; clone_size: -; d_call: TRBD1; v_call: TRBV28; cdr3_nt: TGTGCCAGCAGTTGGGGACAGAGGTTCTCTGGGGCCAACGTCCTGACTTTC; cdr3_aa: CASSWGQRFSGANVLTF
j_call: TRBJ1-1; clone_size: -; d_call: -; v_call: TRBV7-2; cdr3_nt: TGTGCCAGCAGCTTAGCGCGGGTCTCTGAAGCTTTCTTT; cdr3_aa: CASSLARVSEAFF
j_call: TRBJ1-2; clone_size: few; d_call: TRBD1; v_call: TRBV5-1; cdr3_nt: TGCGCCAGCAGCTTGGGGACAGGGGGCGACTATGGCTACACCTTC; cdr3_aa: CASSLGTGGDYGYTF
j_call: TRBJ1-6; clone_size: -; d_call: -; v_call: TRBV6-5; cdr3_nt: TGTGCCAGCAGTCCCCTGGGGGGGGGTAATTCACCCCTCCACTTT; cdr3_aa: CASSPLGGGNSPLHF
j_call: TRBJ1-3; clone_size: -; d_call: -; v_call: TRBV5-1; cdr3_nt: TGCGCCAGCAGCCTCGGGGGTTCAGGAAACACCATATATTTT; cdr3_aa: CASSLGGSGNTIYF
j_call: TRBJ2-1; clone_size: -; d_call: -; v_call: TRBV7-2; cdr3_nt: TGTGCCAGCAGCTTAATTACAGGTGCCTACAATGAGCAGTTCTTC; cdr3_aa: CASSLITGAYNEQFF
j_call: TRBJ2-3; clone_size: -; d_call: TRBD1; v_call: TRBV29-1; cdr3_nt: TGCAGCGTTCTCCAGGGACAGGGGAAAGATACGCAGTATTTT; cdr3_aa: CSVLQGQGKDTQYF
j_call: TRBJ1-5; clone_size: -; d_call: -; v_call: TRBV3-1/TRBV3-2; cdr3_nt: TGTGCCAGCAGCCATTCAAATCAGCCCCAGCATTTT; cdr3_aa: CASSHSNQPQHF
j_call: TRBJ1-4; clone_size: many; d_call: -; v_call: TRBV2; cdr3_nt: TGTGCCAGCAGCGCGGGACGGGGAACTAATGAAAAACTGTTTTTT; cdr3_aa: CASSAGRGTNEKLFF
j_call: TRBJ1-2; clone_size: -; d_call: -; v_call: TRBV7-2; cdr3_nt: TGTGCCAGCAGCTTAACTGTGGCGGGGCCAATCTATGGCTACACCTTC; cdr3_aa: CASSLTVAGPIYGYTF
j_call: TRBJ2-5; clone_size: -; d_call: -; v_call: TRBV9; cdr3_nt: TGTGCCAGCAGCGGACACATGGGAGAGACCCAGTACTTC; cdr3_aa: CASSGHMGETQYF
j_call: TRBJ2-1; clone_size: -; d_call: TRBD2; v_call: TRBV6-5; cdr3_nt: TGTGCCAGCAGACGACTAGCGGGGGCCTGGGATGAGCAGTTCTTC; cdr3_aa: CASRRLAGAWDEQFF
j_call: TRBJ1-2; clone_size: -; d_call: -; v_call: TRBV5-4; cdr3_nt: TGTGCCAGCAGCTCGTCAGGGCCCAACTATGGCTACACCTTC; cdr3_aa: CASSSSGPNYGYTF
j_call: TRBJ1-3; clone_size: -; d_call: -; v_call: TRBV18; cdr3_nt: TGTGCCAGCTCACCACCGTTTAGCGATGGAAACACCATATATTTT; cdr3_aa: CASSPPFSDGNTIYF
j_call: TRBJ2-1; clone_size: once; d_call: TRBD2; v_call: TRBV9; cdr3_nt: TGTGCCAGCAGCGTAGGAGCGGGGGGGTACAATGAGCAGTTCTTC; cdr3_aa: CASSVGAGGYNEQFF
j_call: TRBJ2-3; clone_size: -; d_call: TRBD2; v_call: TRBV29-1; cdr3_nt: TGCAGCGGGGGGACTAGCGGGAGCTCAGATACGCAGTATTTT; cdr3_aa: CSGGTSGSSDTQYF
j_call: TRBJ2-5; clone_size: few; d_call: -; v_call: TRBV11-2; cdr3_nt: TGTGCCAGCAGCTTATGGGCCAGCCTTCAAGAGACCCAGTACTTC; cdr3_aa: CASSLWASLQETQYF
j_call: TRBJ1-2; clone_size: -; d_call: -; v_call: TRBV10-3; cdr3_nt: TGTGCCATCAGTCAGACAGGAGAAGGCTACACCTTC; cdr3_aa: CAISQTGEGYTF
j_call: TRBJ1-2; clone_size: -; d_call: -; v_call: TRBV21-1; cdr3_nt: TGTGCCAGCAGCAAAGCTGGGGGCGGGTATGGCTACACCTTC; cdr3_aa: CASSKAGGGYGYTF
j_call: TRBJ2-6; clone_size: -; d_call: TRBD1; v_call: TRBV3-1/TRBV3-2; cdr3_nt: TGTGCCAGCAGCTACCGGGACAGGGGGTTCTCTGGGGCCAACGTCCTGACTTTC; cdr3_aa: CASSYRDRGFSGANVLTF
j_call: TRBJ1-5; clone_size: -; d_call: -; v_call: TRBV10-3; cdr3_nt: TGTGCCATCAGTAACGGGGGGGCTAACAATCAGCCCCAGCATTTT; cdr3_aa: CAISNGGANNQPQHF
j_call: TRBJ1-1; clone_size: -; d_call: -; v_call: TRBV6-5; cdr3_nt: TGTGCCAGCAGATCTCGGGGGGGGAACACTGAAGCTTTCTTT; cdr3_aa: CASRSRGGNTEAFF
j_call: TRBJ2-2; clone_size: -; d_call: -; v_call: TRBV28; cdr3_nt: TGTGCCAGCAGTGCTACTCGGGGGGAGCTGTTTTTT; cdr3_aa: CASSATRGELFF
j_call: TRBJ2-7; clone_size: -; d_call: TRBD1; v_call: TRBV19; cdr3_nt: TGTGCCAGTAGACGGCAGGGGGCCTACGAGCAGTACTTC; cdr3_aa: CASRRQGAYEQYF
j_call: TRBJ2-1; clone_size: -; d_call: TRBD1; v_call: TRBV18; cdr3_nt: TGTGCCAGCTCACCATTGTCGGCAGGGGGCCCCGGAACTGAGCAGTTCTTC; cdr3_aa: CASSPLSAGGPGTEQFF
j_call: TRBJ2-6; clone_size: -; d_call: -; v_call: TRBV2; cdr3_nt: TGTGCCAGCAGTGACAGGGTGGTAACTGGGGCCAACGTCCTGACTTTC; cdr3_aa: CASSDRVVTGANVLTF
j_call: TRBJ1-5; clone_size: -; d_call: TRBD1; v_call: TRBV7-9; cdr3_nt: TGTGCCAGCAGCACCGGGACAGGGGGACAGCCCCAGCATTTT; cdr3_aa: CASSTGTGGQPQHF
j_call: TRBJ1-3; clone_size: -; d_call: -; v_call: TRBV10-3; cdr3_nt: TGTGCCATCACTCAGGGGACGACTGGAAACACCATATATTTT; cdr3_aa: CAITQGTTGNTIYF